This T cell receptor (beta chain) is from a study of blood T cell repertoires in COVID-19. Per germline, CDR1 LNHNV and CDR2 YYDKDF (reference sequence). The CDR3 contains 15 residues. Trimming took off 1 base at V and 6 bases at J, with 12 bases between the two ends. Two negative PCRs, clearance, or symptom resolution were required of recovered Cohort 3 donors. The protocol was immunoSEQ multiplex PCR, while the TCRdb copy is restricted to in-frame clones and leaves out a portion. The sample contains hundreds of thousands of clones, 70% to 90% of which appear only once. The sequenced sample was PBMCs or T cells enriched from blood (not recorded which). V usage is TRBV15 and J usage is TRBJ1-4, with D possibly TRBD1 on 6 matching bases. This sequence originates from a man aged 25 to 45 who had recovered from COVID-19. CDR3 amino acids: CATSRGVQGDEKLFF. CDR3 DNA sequence: TGTGCCACCAGCAGAGGGGTACAGGGCGATGAAAAACTGTTTTTT.